This T cell receptor beta chain emerged from a study of human T cells and chemical hapten exposure. Looking at the study overall: The patch tests put 0.01% DPC on the skin of the upper back and were read 6 days later.

TCRdb called the RACE reads again in MiXCR, with one record for every CDR3 protein. This sample carries 80,000 to 100,000 distinct CDR3 sequences, 10% to 13% of them seen once, and the ten largest clones take around 3.1%. This clonotype was counted a few times. Stated time point: pre-sensitization, week 0. Treatment meaning: therapeutic diphenylcyclopropenone sensitization with weekly scalp DPC. The sample in question was whole blood, obtained in connection with sensitization to the hapten diphenylcyclopropenone (DPC). The sequence derives from a woman in her sixties with alopecia areata. Some clones in this sample may be carry-over from other donors' samples.

CDR3 in DNA: TGTGCCAGCAGTGCCCAGGGGCAGGGCTACACTGAAGCTTTCTTT. Its translation is CASSAQGQGYTEAFF. The rearrangement joins TRBV6-4 to TRBJ1-1, with D perhaps TRBD1 (6 bases). From germline, CDR1 is MRHNA and CDR2 SNTAGT. This CDR3 contains 15 residues. The V end was cut by 4 bases, the J end by 3 bases, with 15 bases between.